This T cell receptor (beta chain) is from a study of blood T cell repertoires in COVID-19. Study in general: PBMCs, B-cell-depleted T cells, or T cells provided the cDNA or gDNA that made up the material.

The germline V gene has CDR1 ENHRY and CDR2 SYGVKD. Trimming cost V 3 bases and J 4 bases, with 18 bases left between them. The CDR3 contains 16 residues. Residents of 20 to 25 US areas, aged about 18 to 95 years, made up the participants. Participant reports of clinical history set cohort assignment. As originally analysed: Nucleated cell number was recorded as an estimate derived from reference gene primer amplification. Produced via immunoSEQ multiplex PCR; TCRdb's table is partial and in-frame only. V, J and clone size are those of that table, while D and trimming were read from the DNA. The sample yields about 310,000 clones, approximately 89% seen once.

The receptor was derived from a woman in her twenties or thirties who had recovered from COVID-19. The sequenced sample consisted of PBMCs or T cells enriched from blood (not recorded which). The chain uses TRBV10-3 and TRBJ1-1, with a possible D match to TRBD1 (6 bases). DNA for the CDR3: TGTGCCATCAGTGAAACAGGGAACTTTCAGGGCACTGAAGCTTTCTTT. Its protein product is CAISETGNFQGTEAFF.